This TCR beta chain was profiled in a study of blood T cells in healthy people across ages. Study findings and constraints: Comparison with aged donors showed that long-lived donors had more naive CD4+ cells and higher diversity. Without sorted subsets, naive and antigen-experienced compartments could not be conclusively compared.

The V end lost 2 bases, the J end lost 3 bases, and 13 bases lay between the germline ends. Germline CDR1 SGHDN, CDR2 FVKESK. This CDR3 contains 16 residues. Combining a sample-barcoded 5' primer with a J-beta primer mix, a second PCR ran for about 7 to 12 cycles. TCRdb itself ran the 5' RACE reads through MiXCR, one entry per CDR3 protein. Among over 1,500,000 distinct CDR3 sequences listed, about 49% were seen once. Peripheral blood, about 9.4 milliliters per donor, was collected. Comment on this clonotype: The target antigen is unknown.

This receptor was obtained from a woman in her forties in good health. The source material was blood. The rearrangement joins TRBV14 to TRBJ1-4; D is unclear. The CDR3 sequence is CASSQYNLGANEKLFF. The CDR3 nucleotides read TGTGCCAGCAGCCAATACAACCTTGGAGCTAATGAAAAACTGTTTTTT.